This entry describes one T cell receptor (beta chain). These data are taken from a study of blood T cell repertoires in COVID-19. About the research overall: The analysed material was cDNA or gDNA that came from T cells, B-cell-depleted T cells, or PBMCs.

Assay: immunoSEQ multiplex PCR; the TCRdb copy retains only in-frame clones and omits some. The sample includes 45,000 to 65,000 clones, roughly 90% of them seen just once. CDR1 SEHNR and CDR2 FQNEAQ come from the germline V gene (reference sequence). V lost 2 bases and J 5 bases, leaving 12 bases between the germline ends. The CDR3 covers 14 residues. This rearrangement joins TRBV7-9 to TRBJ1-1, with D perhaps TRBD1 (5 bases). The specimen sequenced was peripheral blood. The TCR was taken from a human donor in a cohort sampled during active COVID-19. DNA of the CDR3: TGTGCCAGCAGCTTACAGGGCGATGGTACTGAAGCTTTCTTT. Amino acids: CASSLQGDGTEAFF.